These 12 T cell receptor beta chains were sequenced from one sample in a study of T cells expressing NK-cell markers. With the 5' RACE reads reprocessed, TCRdb shows one record per CDR3 protein and no DNA. In total, the table holds a few hundred thousand distinct CDR3 sequences. Sequenced sample: blood T cells: a sorted CD56 or NKG2C T cell subset, CD4+ or CD8+ T cells, or bulk PBMC T cells (not recorded which). These receptors all come from a man younger than 35 in good health.

The V and J genes are TRBV6-5 and TRBJ1-4. The CDR3 length is 12 residues. The germline V gene has CDR1 MNHEY and CDR2 SVGAGI. The CDR3: CASSYPGEKLFF.

This chain joins TRBV18 and TRBJ1-2; the D call from TCRdb, TRBD1, cannot be confirmed without DNA. The CDR3 is 14 amino acids. CDR1 and CDR2 from the germline V gene are KGHSH and LQKENI. CDR3 sequence reads: CASSPYQGARGYTF. Full variable domain (missing parts from reference TRBV18 and TRBJ1-2): NAGVMQNPRHLVRRRGQEARLRCSPMKGHSHVYWYRQLPEEGLKFMVYLQKENIIDESGMPKERFSAEFPKEGPSILRIQQVVRGDSAAYFCASSPYQGARGYTFGSGTRLTVV.

The V gene is TRBV12-3 or TRBV12-4, the J gene TRBJ2-3; TCRdb's assignment of TRBD2 cannot be checked, as there is no DNA. This CDR3 spans 13 amino acids. The CDR3 protein is CASSPTLQNTQYF.

J is TRBJ1-2 and V is TRBV29-1; lacking DNA, the TRBD1 call made by TCRdb goes unchecked. The CDR3 extends over 14 amino acids. CDR1 and CDR2 (germline): SQVTM, ANQGSEA. This chain's CDR3 is CSVEGTGTNYGYTF. The complete variable domain, with remaining parts taken from reference TRBV29-1 and TRBJ1-2, reads SAVISQKPSRDICQRGTSLTIQCQVDSQVTMMFWYRQQPGQSLTLIATANQGSEATYESGFVIDKFPISRPNLTFSTLTVSNMSPEDSSIYLCSVEGTGTNYGYTFGSGTRLTVV.

The chain uses TRBV7-2 and TRBJ2-6; TCRdb selects TRBD1, and the lack of DNA leaves this call unchecked. Germline V CDR1 and CDR2: SGHTA, FQGNSA. This CDR3 has 16 residues. CDR3 in amino acids: CASRQGGPLGANVLTF. Filled out from reference TRBV7-2 and TRBJ2-6, the complete variable domain reads GAGVSQSPSNKVTEKGKDVELRCDPISGHTALYWYRQSLGQGLEFLIYFQGNSAPDKSGLPSDRFSAERTGGSVSTLTIQRTQQEDSAVYLCASRQGGPLGANVLTFGAGSRLTVL.

This rearrangement joins TRBV10-3 to TRBJ2-2; TCRdb reports TRBD2, a call that lacks DNA to check it against. Germline V gives CDR1 ENHRY, CDR2 SYGVKD. This CDR3 has 15 amino acids. CDR3 region: CAITIERENTGELFF.

This chain joins TRBV13 and TRBJ2-4; TCRdb selects TRBD1, and the lack of DNA leaves this call unchecked. The CDR3 loop spans 18 amino acids. Per germline, CDR1 PRHDT and CDR2 FYEKMQ (reference sequence). This chain's CDR3 is CASSLVGTGREAKNIQYF.

This rearrangement joins TRBV13 to TRBJ2-7; the D gene TCRdb calls, TRBD1, cannot be checked with no DNA. The CDR3 covers 15 residues. Germline V CDR1 and CDR2: PRHDT, FYEKMQ (reference sequence). The CDR3 is CASSLGGGIPYEQYF.

The V gene is TRBV5-1, the J gene TRBJ2-2; lacking DNA, the TRBD2 call made by TCRdb goes unchecked. The CDR3 spans 20 residues. The germline gives CDR1 SGHRS, CDR2 YFSETQ. The CDR3 reads CASSSGAGSLLIANTGELFF.

The chain recombines TRBV24-1 with TRBJ2-1; TCRdb gives TRBD1 as the D gene, but with no DNA this cannot be confirmed. The CDR3 loop spans 18 amino acids. Germline CDR1 and CDR2: KGHDR and SFDVKD. CDR3 residues: CATSGIMGVERGDNEQFF.

The chain couples TRBV20-1 to TRBJ2-3; TCRdb indicates TRBD1, and absent DNA this call remains unverified. The CDR3 spans 13 residues. Looked up from germline, CDR1 is DFQATT and CDR2 is SNEGSKA (reference sequence). The CDR3 loop is CSAQPPRMDTQYF.

The chain recombines TRBV20-1 with TRBJ2-7; TCRdb's D call of TRBD2 is untestable without DNA. Germline V gives CDR1 DFQATT, CDR2 SNEGSKA (reference sequence). The CDR3 is 14 residues long. Here the CDR3 reads CSASDSGRNYEQYF.